The T cell receptor beta chain under discussion was sequenced for a study of T cell responses to AZD1222 COVID-19 vaccine. TCRdb keeps only in-frame clones here, not all; method: immunoSEQ multiplex PCR. The sample has tens of thousands of clones; around 86% are singletons. This clone was picked up one time. Its antigen is undetermined. Germline V lookup: CDR1 SEHNR, CDR2 FQNEAQ (reference sequence). The CDR3 is 13 amino acids. V gave up 4 bases and J gave up 3 bases, with 10 bases separating them. The study's findings and limits: Spike-wide coverage was observed for vaccine-associated CD4 TCRs, with dominant responses at 160-218 and 743-854. Variant regions that are unmutated are reportedly the target of nearly half of spike-specific TCRs.

This sample comprised peripheral blood, obtained on day 0 of AZD1222 vaccination. The sequence derives from an adult in good health. The V and J genes are TRBV7-9 and TRBJ2-7; tentatively, D is TRBD2 (5 bases). CDR3 residues: CASSSTGNYEQYF. The CDR3 DNA sequence: TGTGCCAGCAGCTCCACGGGAAACTACGAGCAGTACTTC.